This record covers a single TCR beta chain. The sample holds other DNA sequences that translate to the same CDR3. The sample is drawn from a study of cytomegalovirus exposure and HLA in healthy donors. The PCR contained 60 Vbeta and 13 Jbeta primers. Method: immunoSEQ multiplex PCR; TCRdb's copy keeps in-frame clones and lacks some. Of about 110,000 clones listed, roughly 80% are singletons. The origin of this receptor is a man aged 30-40 years in good health and CMV-seropositive. The sample taken for sequencing was PBMCs.

The CDR3 region is CASSQYTGANYGYTF. The DNA for the CDR3 is TGCGCCAGCAGCCAATATACAGGAGCTAACTATGGCTACACCTTC. The chain combines TRBV4-3 with TRBJ1-2, with a possible D match to TRBD1 (5 bases). Germline loops: CDR1 LGHNA, CDR2 YSLEER. The ends were cut back, 2 bases at V and 0 bases at J, with 10 bases in the middle. This CDR3 contains 15 residues.